These 27 T cell receptor beta chains were sequenced from one sample in a study of blood T cells in healthy people across ages. A sample-barcoded 5' primer and a J-beta primer mix were used in a second PCR of roughly 7 to 12 cycles. Via MiXCR, TCRdb re-called the 5' RACE reads, giving one row per CDR3 protein. The sample includes 1.5 million to 2 million distinct CDR3 sequences, about 35% of them seen just once. Sequences were obtained from blood. The receptors derive from a woman aged 30 to 39 in good health.

The J gene is TRBJ2-5, the V gene TRBV28, with unresolved D. Trimming took off 5 bases at V and 5 bases at J, with 15 bases between the two ends. CDR1 is MDHEN, CDR2 SYDVKM, per germline. The CDR3 loop spans 14 amino acids. CDR3 residues: CASSPLPNGETQYF. The CDR3 DNA is TGTGCCAGCAGTCCTTTACCCAACGGGGAGACCCAGTACTTC.

This clonotype appeared a few times. V usage is TRBV7-3 and J usage is TRBJ1-2, with 7 bases that match TRBD1. CDR1 SGHTA and CDR2 FQGTGA come from the germline V gene. Trimming removed 4 bases from V and 4 bases from J; junction bases left unmatched: 9. The CDR3 has 15 residues. DNA of the CDR3: TGTGCCAGCAGCTCCGGACCGGGACAGACCTATGGCTACACCTTC. It specifies CASSSGPGQTYGYTF.

V and J are TRBV20-1 and TRBJ1-5, with unresolved D. From germline, CDR1 is DFQATT and CDR2 SNEGSKA (reference sequence). CDR3 length: 17 residues. V gave up 0 bases and J gave up 0 bases, with 15 bases separating them. The CDR3 here is CSARDQESLPSNQPQHF. CDR3 bases: TGCAGTGCTAGAGATCAAGAAAGTTTACCTAGCAATCAGCCCCAGCATTTT.

The genes are TRBV30 and TRBJ2-6; 9 bases fit TRBD1. CDR1 is GTSNPN, CDR2 SVGIG, per germline (reference sequence). CDR3 length: 17 amino acids. V shed 4 bases, J shed 4 bases, and the junction held 11 bases outside the gene matches. Here the CDR3 reads CAWTRTGDGSGANVLTF. CDR3 nucleotide sequence: TGTGCCTGGACTCGGACAGGGGACGGCTCCGGGGCCAACGTCCTGACTTTC.

This clonotype was recorded at least ten times. This chain joins TRBV18 and TRBJ2-5, with 7 nucleotides matching TRBD1. The CDR3 is 13 residues long. With 8 bases clipped from V and 2 bases from J, the junction kept 5 bases outside the gene matches. The germline V gene encodes CDR1 KGHSH and CDR2 LQKENI. CDR3 DNA: TGTGCCAGCAGCCCGGGACAGCAAGAGACCCAGTACTTC. Protein: CASSPGQQETQYF.

The chain is built from TRBV3-1 and TRBJ1-4; TRBD1 matches 7 bases. Trimming took 0 bases from V and 4 from J; bases not matched to a gene: 5. The CDR3 covers 16 residues. Germline V gives CDR1 LGHDT, CDR2 YNNKEL (reference sequence). CDR3 nucleotide sequence: TGTGCCAGCAGCCAAGATGGACAGGCAAATAATGAAAAACTGTTTTTT. Translated: CASSQDGQANNEKLFF.

The genes are TRBV14 and TRBJ2-1, with 9 bases matching TRBD2. Losses at the gene ends were 3 bases for V and 5 bases for J; bases not matched to a gene: 8. The CDR3 is 16 residues long. CDR1 and CDR2 from the germline V gene are SGHDN and FVKESK. The CDR3 loop reads CASSHRGLAGHNEQFF. In nucleotides, the CDR3 is TGTGCCAGCAGCCACAGAGGGCTAGCGGGACACAATGAGCAGTTCTTC. Full variable domain (remainder filled in from reference TRBV14 and TRBJ2-1): EAGVTQFPSHSVIEKGQTVTLRCDPISGHDNLYWYRRVMGKEIKFLLHFVKESKQDESGMPNNRFLAERTGGTYSTLKVQPAELEDSGVYFCASSHRGLAGHNEQFFGPGTRLTVL.

This chain links TRBV4-1 with TRBJ2-2; 10 positions match TRBD2. The junction had 8 bases not matched to a gene; V was cut back by 4 bases and J by 6 bases. This CDR3 has 16 residues. Germline V gene sequence: CDR1 MGHRA, CDR2 YSYEKL. CDR3 amino acids: CASSPRLAGRPGELFF. In DNA, the CDR3 is TGCGCCAGCAGCCCCAGACTAGCGGGTAGACCCGGGGAGCTGTTTTTT.

In this sample, this clonotype turned up a few times. The chain employs TRBV15 and TRBJ2-3, with a possible D match to TRBD1 (6 bases). V was clipped by 7 bases and J by 6 bases, with 20 bases between them. The germline V gene has CDR1 LNHNV and CDR2 YYDKDF (reference sequence). The CDR3 extends over 15 amino acids. CDR3 in DNA: TGTGCCACCATGGAGCGCGGTGGGGGCCAGGATACGCAGTATTTT. This encodes CATMERGGGQDTQYF.

V gene TRBV25-1 combines with J gene TRBJ2-3; 8 bases line up with TRBD1. The CDR3 spans 18 residues. The J segment lost 1 base and the V segment lost 0 bases, leaving 9 bases of the junction unmatched. The germline V gene has CDR1 MGHDK and CDR2 SYGVNS. The CDR3 loop reads CASSEYRTGPFGTDTQYF. CDR3 coding DNA: TGTGCCAGCAGTGAATACAGGACAGGGCCTTTTGGCACAGATACGCAGTATTTT.

The chain is built from TRBV12-3 or TRBV12-4 and TRBJ1-5; a weak D match, TRBD1 (5 bases). This CDR3 region has 14 residues. Trimming cost V 7 bases and J 6 bases, with 16 bases left between them. This CDR3 is CASTRSGGGQPQHF. As DNA, the CDR3 is TGTGCCAGCACCCGAAGCGGGGGGGGTCAGCCCCAGCATTTT.

The V and J genes are TRBV20-1 and TRBJ2-7; 8 nucleotides match TRBD2. The ends lost 0 bases at V and 5 bases at J; junction bases unmatched: 9. Germline lookup yields CDR1 DFQATT and CDR2 SNEGSKA (reference sequence). The CDR3 totals 15 residues. This CDR3 is CSARDPREGRNEQYF. The CDR3 bases are TGCAGTGCTAGAGATCCTCGGGAGGGCCGAAACGAGCAGTACTTC.

This clonotype was recorded many times. J is TRBJ2-5 and V is TRBV29-1; TRBD1 matches 8 bases. This CDR3 has 14 residues. Trimming cost V 3 bases and J 4 bases; bases outside gene matches: 7. Germline V lookup: CDR1 SQVTM, CDR2 ANQGSEA. The CDR3 region has the DNA TGCAGCGTTGATCCCGGACAGGGCGGAGAGACCCAGTACTTC. Encoded protein: CSVDPGQGGETQYF. Full variable domain (outside the CDR3, taken from reference TRBV29-1 and TRBJ2-5): SAVISQKPSRDICQRGTSLTIQCQVDSQVTMMFWYRQQPGQSLTLIATANQGSEATYESGFVIDKFPISRPNLTFSTLTVSNMSPEDSSIYLCSVDPGQGGETQYFGPGTRLLVL.

The chain couples TRBV7-2 to TRBJ2-5; D unresolved. CDR1 and CDR2 from the germline V gene are SGHTA and FQGNSA. V lost 0 bases, J lost 13 bases, and 15 bases lay in between. This CDR3 spans 13 amino acids. The CDR3 region is CASSLASSYERYF. In nucleotides, the CDR3 is TGTGCCAGCAGCTTAGCGTCTTCCTACGAGCGGTACTTC.

The gene calls are TRBV3-1 and TRBJ2-1, with D possibly matching TRBD2 (5 bases). In germline, CDR1 is LGHDT, CDR2 YNNKEL (reference sequence). This CDR3 is 15 amino acids long. The V end was cut by 2 bases, the J end by 6 bases, with 14 bases between. CDR3 sequence (DNA): TGTGCCAGCAGCCAACCTAGCAGATCTGTCAATGAGCAGTTCTTC. Its translation: CASSQPSRSVNEQFF.

In its sample, this clonotype was seen a few times. The chain recombines TRBV29-1 with TRBJ2-1; TRBD2 might be the D (6 bases). This CDR3 spans 12 amino acids. V was pared by 3 bases and J by 6 bases, with 9 bases between. The germline V gene has CDR1 SQVTM and CDR2 ANQGSEA. The CDR3 loop reads CSVEPGVNEQFF. In nucleotides, the CDR3 is TGCAGCGTTGAGCCGGGGGTCAATGAGCAGTTCTTC.

This clonotype appeared many times. The rearrangement joins TRBV4-1 to TRBJ2-2, with a tentative D call TRBD2 (5 bases). V lost 6 bases, J lost 2 bases, and 10 bases lay in between. Looked up from germline, CDR1 is MGHRA and CDR2 is YSYEKL. CDR3 length: 14 residues. DNA of the CDR3: TGCGCCAGCAGAGAGGGAGCCAACACCGGGGAGCTGTTTTTT. It encodes CASREGANTGELFF.

Here the CDR3 DNA reads TGTGCCAGCAGTCGGGACGAATCGAAAATAGTGCTTAAGTTCTTC. This sequence encodes CASSRDESKIVLKFF. This chain joins TRBV2 and TRBJ2-1, with D tentatively TRBD1 or TRBD2 (5 bases each). CDR1 and CDR2 from the germline V gene are SNHLY and FYNNEI. V was pared by 5 bases and J by 14 bases, with 25 bases between. The CDR3 is made up of 15 amino acids.

This chain joins TRBV6-2 or TRBV6-3 and TRBJ2-5, with TRBD2 identical over 10 bases. The trim removed 8 bases at V and 5 bases at J, leaving 8 bases unmatched. The germline V gene encodes CDR1 MNHEY and CDR2 SVGEGT. The CDR3 has 14 amino acids. CDR3 amino acids: CASRTSGITETQYF. DNA of the CDR3: TGTGCCAGCCGAACTAGCGGGATTACGGAGACCCAGTACTTC.

The V gene is TRBV5-1, the J gene TRBJ2-5; D possibly corresponds to TRBD1 (5 bases). This CDR3 spans 15 amino acids. V was trimmed by 6 bases and J by 1 base, leaving 16 bases between them. Germline CDR1 is SGHRS and CDR2 is YFSETQ. DNA of the CDR3: TGCGCCAGCATGGTCATCGGACAAACCCAAGAGACCCAGTACTTC. This sequence encodes CASMVIGQTQETQYF.

This chain links TRBV4-1 with TRBJ2-7; 8 positions agree with TRBD1. The V and J ends lost 0 bases and 1 base, in that order; junction bases with no gene match: 5. Germline assignment: CDR1 MGHRA and CDR2 YSYEKL. CDR3 size: 16 residues. The CDR3: CASSQDGQGGSYEQYF. CDR3 in DNA: TGCGCCAGCAGCCAAGATGGACAGGGCGGGTCCTACGAGCAGTACTTC.

Comment on this clonotype: Mismatch with germline at one junction end may stem from a read error. The rearrangement uses TRBV25-1 and TRBJ2-6; TRBD2 might be the D (7 bases). CDR3 length equals 16 residues. CDR1 is MGHDK and CDR2 is SYGVNS in the germline V gene. This chain's CDR3 is CASSEYARGGANVQTF. The DNA of the CDR3 is TGTGCCAGCAGTGAGTACGCCAGGGGAGGGGCCAACGTCCAGACTTTC.

This clonotype was observed a few times. The chain uses TRBV20-1 and TRBJ2-7; the D call may be TRBD1 or TRBD2 (7 bases each). Deletions cut 1 base from V and 2 bases from J, with 12 bases between. Per germline, CDR1 DFQATT and CDR2 SNEGSKA (reference sequence). The CDR3 loop spans 14 amino acids. CDR3 sequence reads: CSARAGGAPYEQYF. The CDR3 nucleotides are TGCAGTGCTAGAGCAGGGGGGGCCCCCTACGAGCAGTACTTC.

The V gene is TRBV4-2, the J gene TRBJ1-2, with no clear D. In germline, CDR1 is LGHNA, CDR2 YNFKEQ. The V gene lost 0 bases and the J gene lost 6 bases, with 11 bases spanning the gap. This CDR3 has 14 amino acids. The CDR3, as DNA: TGTGCCAGCAGCCAAGACAGGTCATTAGATGGCTACACCTTC. The encoded protein is CASSQDRSLDGYTF.

On this clonotype: This clone may be a read error of a much larger clone one base away. The chain couples TRBV29-1 to TRBJ2-5; D gene ambiguous. V lost 6 bases and J 7 bases, leaving 9 bases between the germline ends. This CDR3 is 10 amino acids long. The V gene's germline CDR1 is SQVTM and CDR2 ANQGSEA. The CDR3 nucleotides are TGCAGCGTCCTTACGAGGACCCAGTACTTC. Translating it yields CSVLTRTQYF.

The chain has TRBV5-1 and TRBJ2-3; a weak D match, TRBD1 (6 bases). The germline V gene has CDR1 SGHRS and CDR2 YFSETQ. This CDR3 region has 16 residues. Deletions cut 4 bases from V and 6 bases from J, with 21 bases between. The CDR3 sequence: CASSTGGTIGTDTQYF. The CDR3 coding sequence is TGCGCCAGCAGCACCGGTGGGACAATTGGAACCGATACGCAGTATTTT.

As concerns this clonotype: At one end, the junction sequence differs from germline, possibly due to a read error. The J gene is TRBJ2-1, the V gene TRBV20-1; D perhaps matches TRBD2 (6 bases). Per the germline V gene, CDR1 is DFQATT and CDR2 is SNEGSKA (reference sequence). This CDR3 comprises 14 residues. The CDR3 spells CSADGLTDSDERFF. CDR3 bases: TGCAGTGCCGACGGACTAACGGATAGCGATGAGCGGTTCTTC.